A selection of T cell receptor beta chains follows, all from one sample in a study of OX40 agonist ivuxolimab in advanced cancers. Assay: immunoSEQ multiplex PCR; the TCRdb copy retains only in-frame clones and omits some. The sample holds roughly 30,000 clones, roughly nine tenths seen once. Source: CD4+ or CD8+ T cells sorted from blood, taken in a trial of the OX40 agonist ivuxolimab. The receptor set was obtained from an adult with an advanced solid tumor such as melanoma, head and neck, liver or kidney cancer. The CDR3 runs from the conserved cysteine through the conserved F or W. The D gene is left open where the match is weak. Clone size is not always given. Where it is, it says once, few, many or a class for expanded clones.

V gene	clone size	D gene	J gene	CDR3 protein	CDR3 DNA
TRBV28	NA	NA	TRBJ2-2	CASSLRDLANTGELFF	TGTGCCAGCAGTTTACGTGACCTCGCGAACACCGGGGAGCTGTTTTTT
TRBV9	NA	NA	TRBJ2-7	CASSPQPEPYNEQYF	TGTGCCAGCAGCCCCCAGCCCGAACCCTATAACGAGCAGTACTTC
TRBV7-9	NA	NA	TRBJ1-1	CASSLVQGGTEAFF	TGTGCCAGCAGCTTAGTACAGGGAGGAACTGAAGCTTTCTTT
TRBV6-1	NA	NA	TRBJ2-7	CASSFPEGGAYEQYF	TGTGCCAGCAGTTTCCCCGAGGGGGGAGCCTACGAGCAGTACTTC
TRBV27	NA	NA	TRBJ1-5	CASSLSRRPQHF	TGTGCCAGCAGCCTTTCGAGGCGGCCCCAGCATTTT
TRBV5-5	NA	NA	TRBJ1-1	CASSLDQGWDTEAFF	TGTGCCAGCAGCTTGGACCAGGGCTGGGACACTGAAGCTTTCTTT
TRBV30	NA	TRBD1	TRBJ2-5	CAWTEKTGYRETQYF	TGTGCCTGGACGGAAAAGACAGGGTATAGGGAGACCCAGTACTTC
TRBV7-9	NA	NA	TRBJ2-2	CASSAAGGRNTGELFF	TGTGCCAGCAGCGCCGCCGGGGGACGGAACACCGGGGAGCTGTTTTTT
TRBV5-5	NA	TRBD1	TRBJ2-7	CASSLPDRVEEQYF	TGTGCCAGCAGCTTGCCCGACAGGGTGGAGGAGCAGTACTTC
TRBV7-6	NA	TRBD2	TRBJ2-5	CASSFPVFASGGILQETQYF	TGTGCCAGCAGCTTTCCCGTCTTCGCTAGCGGGGGAATCCTACAAGAGACCCAGTACTTC
TRBV9	NA	TRBD1	TRBJ2-3	CASSRSGGDTQYF	TGTGCCAGCTCGCGCTCAGGGGGAGATACGCAGTATTTT
TRBV28	NA	NA	TRBJ1-6	CAAQGLVYNSPLHF	TGTGCCGCCCAGGGTTTGGTCTATAATTCACCCCTCCACTTT
TRBV19	NA	NA	TRBJ1-6	CATGTGTTRIPLHF	TGTGCCACGGGAACAGGGACAACACGAATACCCCTCCACTTT
TRBV19	NA	TRBD1	TRBJ1-1	CASSIGTGVLNTEAFF	TGTGCCAGTAGTATAGGGACAGGGGTGCTGAACACTGAAGCTTTCTTT
TRBV19	NA	NA	TRBJ2-7	CASSKGLQSSYEQYF	TGTGCCAGTAGTAAGGGACTGCAGAGCTCCTACGAGCAGTACTTC
TRBV7-9	NA	NA	TRBJ1-3	CASSPRNTIYF	TGTGCCAGCAGCCCAAGGAACACCATATATTTT
TRBV27	once	TRBD2	TRBJ2-1	CASTQSGGADEQFF	TGTGCCAGCACCCAAAGCGGGGGGGCCGATGAGCAGTTCTTC
TRBV29-1	NA	NA	TRBJ2-3	CSVVVLDTQYF	TGCAGCGTTGTTGTCTTAGATACGCAGTATTTT
TRBV4-1	NA	NA	TRBJ2-5	CASSPYLGTQQETQYF	TGCGCCAGCAGCCCATATCTCGGCACTCAACAAGAGACCCAGTACTTC
TRBV4-1	NA	NA	TRBJ1-1	CASSQDYLTSSEAFF	TGCGCCAGCAGCCAGGATTATTTGACCAGCTCTGAAGCTTTCTTT
TRBV27	NA	NA	TRBJ2-5	CASSLSSQETQYF	TGTGCCAGCAGTTTATCTAGTCAAGAGACCCAGTACTTC
TRBV6-6	NA	NA	TRBJ1-1	CASGIWGQSAFF	TGTGCCAGCGGAATCTGGGGCCAGTCAGCTTTCTTT
TRBV28	NA	NA	TRBJ2-4	CASRGRGAWDEAKNIQYF	TGTGCCAGCAGGGGTAGGGGAGCTTGGGACGAGGCCAAAAACATTCAGTACTTC
TRBV27	NA	NA	TRBJ2-5	CASSLDLGETQYF	TGTGCCAGCAGTTTAGACCTGGGGGAGACCCAGTACTTC
TRBV11-2	NA	NA	TRBJ2-7	CASSLGVGGYEQYF	TGTGCCAGCAGCTTAGGAGTTGGGGGCTACGAGCAGTACTTC
TRBV27	once	NA	TRBJ1-2	CASSFGENYGYTF	TGTGCCAGCAGTTTTGGGGAGAACTATGGCTACACCTTC